Following are 25 T cell receptor beta chains from one sample sequenced in a study of tumor-infiltrating lymphocytes in primary liver carcinoma. The study extracted blood RNA from unsorted whole blood and also extracted germline DNA. Starting material of about 480 ng total RNA yielded TCR beta cDNA via a constant-region primer. Researchers made the TCR beta libraries by running three nested multiplex PCR rounds with slightly modified ARM-PCR. A C-beta reverse primer and TRBV1-TRBV30 forward primers served in each of the first two PCR rounds, at around 10 cycles apiece. From the multiplex PCR reads, TCRdb called clonotypes with MiXCR, one entry per CDR3 protein. The sample includes some 190,000 distinct CDR3 sequences, over 45% of them seen just once. Material: peripheral blood. Every receptor here comes from a man aged 35-49 years with primary liver carcinoma and hepatitis B virus infection.

The chain uses TRBV29-1 and TRBJ2-3; D might be TRBD2 (5 bases). The V and J ends lost 7 bases and 0 bases respectively, with 26 bases between them. The CDR3 length is 18 residues. The V gene's germline CDR1 is SQVTM and CDR2 ANQGSEA. The CDR3, as DNA: TGCAGCGCCGACCGGGATATCCTGCAGGCCCCTAGCACAGATACGCAGTATTTT. It translates to CSADRDILQAPSTDTQYF.

As concerns this clonotype: An end of the junction does not agree with germline; a read error may underlie this. V usage is TRBV11-2 and J usage is TRBJ2-6, with D possibly TRBD1 on 5 matching bases. From germline, CDR1 is SGHAT and CDR2 FQNNGV. The CDR3 extends over 18 amino acids. The CDR3 DNA follows: TGTGCCAGCAGCCTTTCCCGGACACAAAGAGGTGGGGCCAACATCCTAACTTTC. The encoded protein is CASSLSRTQRGGANILTF.

Ten or more counts support this clonotype. This chain uses TRBV29-1 with TRBJ2-7, with TRBD1 identical over 9 bases. This CDR3 contains 14 residues. The germline gives CDR1 SQVTM, CDR2 ANQGSEA. The V and J ends lost 0 bases and 2 bases, in that order; junction bases with no gene match: 2. CDR3 region: CSVEDRTGAYEQYF. The CDR3 bases are TGCAGCGTTGAAGACAGGACAGGGGCCTACGAGCAGTACTTC.

The sample holds a few counts of this clonotype. This chain links TRBV6-1 with TRBJ2-7; 7 nucleotides match TRBD1. J was trimmed by 0 bases and V by 5 bases; bases with no gene match: 4. CDR1 and CDR2 (germline): MNHNS, SASEGT. This CDR3 region has 14 residues. This CDR3 reads CASSKDRFSYEQYF. As DNA, the CDR3 is TGTGCCAGCAGTAAGGACAGGTTCTCCTACGAGCAGTACTTC.

Concerning this clonotype: Germline and junction disagree at one end, which may indicate a read error. This chain connects TRBV7-8 to TRBJ2-7; D is perhaps TRBD1 or TRBD2 (5 bases each). The CDR3 is 15 amino acids. CDR1 SGHVS and CDR2 FQNEAQ come from the germline V gene. CDR3 amino acids: CASSVVPGRLYERYF. The CDR3 region has the DNA TGTGCCAGCAGCGTAGTGCCGGGACGCCTCTACGAGCGGTACTTC.

A note on this clonotype: An end of the junction differs from the germline gene, which may be a read error. This sequence joins TRBV11-2 and TRBJ1-2, with D maybe TRBD1 (6 bases). The CDR3 is 14 residues long. Germline V gene lookup returns CDR1 SGHAT and CDR2 FQNNGV. CDR3 coding DNA: TGCGCCAACAGCCCCAATCTTCAGGGGCAAGGCTACACCTTC. Encoded protein: CANSPNLQGQGYTF.

V usage is TRBV5-6 and J usage is TRBJ2-2, with D maybe TRBD2 (6 bases). This CDR3 spans 15 amino acids. Per germline, CDR1 SGHDT and CDR2 YYEEEE. V lost 2 bases, J lost 5 bases, and 13 bases lay in between. DNA of the CDR3: TGTGCCAGCAGCTTATCGGGGGATGTAACCGGGGAGCTGTTTTTT. Its protein is CASSLSGDVTGELFF.

Regarding this clonotype: Lacking the conserved final phenylalanine or tryptophan, this CDR3 likely reflects a read error. The J gene is TRBJ2-5, the V gene TRBV4-1, with 9 bases fitting TRBD2. The CDR3 is made up of 17 amino acids. Germline CDR1 reads MGHRA; CDR2 reads YSYEKL. V shed 0 bases, J shed 3 bases, and the junction held 8 bases outside the gene matches. CDR3 coding DNA: TGCGCCAGCAGCCAAGATGTGGGAGCGGGGGGTAAAGAGACCCAGTACTTG. Amino acids: CASSQDVGAGGKETQYL.

The chain has TRBV4-1 and TRBJ2-7; 7 nucleotides agree with TRBD1. The trim removed 3 bases at V and 5 bases at J, leaving 10 bases unmatched. The CDR3 sequence is 15 residues long. From germline, CDR1 is MGHRA and CDR2 YSYEKL. CDR3 protein: CASSQTKNRGDEQYF. The CDR3 DNA follows: TGCGCCAGCAGCCAGACCAAAAACAGGGGCGACGAGCAGTACTTC.

This clonotype came up many times. The chain has TRBV11-2 and TRBJ2-4, with TRBD1 identical over 9 bases. Germline trimming cut 5 bases from V and 8 bases from J; bases unmatched to any gene: 7. The germline gives CDR1 SGHAT, CDR2 FQNNGV. This CDR3 has 14 residues. DNA for the CDR3: TGTGCCAGCAGCCCCACAGGGGGCGGACACATTCAGTACTTC. It encodes CASSPTGGGHIQYF.

This clonotype has just one count. CDR3 DNA sequence: TGCGCCAGCAGGTCGGACAGGATGAACGAGCAGTACTTC. Translating gives CASRSDRMNEQYF. This chain connects TRBV5-1 to TRBJ2-7; 7 bases map to TRBD1. J gave up 5 bases and V 5 bases, and 7 bases lay outside the gene matches. CDR3 size: 13 residues. Germline V gene data show CDR1 as SGHRS and CDR2 as YFSETQ.

For this clonotype: A much larger clone differs by one base, so this may be a read error. This sequence joins TRBV11-3 and TRBJ2-3; possible D gene TRBD2, 5 bases. Germline CDR1 is SGHNT and CDR2 is YENEEA. CDR3 size: 16 residues. This CDR3 reads CANSLGRDFSTDTQYF. The CDR3 region has the DNA TGTGCCAACAGCTTGGGCCGGGATTTTAGCACAGATACGCAGTATTTT.

In this sample, this clonotype turned up many times. V is TRBV12-3 or TRBV12-4 and J is TRBJ2-4; possibly TRBD1 for D (6 bases). Trimming cost V 5 bases and J 8 bases, with 16 bases left between them. The CDR3 spans 14 residues. The CDR3 loop reads CASSKTGGSDIQYF. CDR3 nucleotides: TGTGCCAGCAGTAAGACAGGAGGCAGTGACATTCAGTACTTC.

This clonotype was seen a handful of times. This rearrangement joins TRBV5-5 to TRBJ2-1; D is undetermined. Germline CDR1 and CDR2: SGHKS and YYEKEE (reference sequence). V lost 0 bases and J 7 bases, leaving 11 bases between the germline ends. The CDR3 sequence is 14 residues long. CDR3 sequence (DNA): TGTGCCAGCAGCTTGGAGTGGACGGAAAATGAGCAGTTCTTC. Its protein product is CASSLEWTENEQFF. The full variable domain, its missing parts supplied by reference TRBV5-5 and TRBJ2-1, is DAGVTQSPTHLIKTRGQQVTLRCSPISGHKSVSWYQQVLGQGPQFIFQYYEKEERGRGNFPDRFSARQFPNYSSELNVNALLLGDSALYLCASSLEWTENEQFFGPGTRLTVL.

This clonotype was recorded once. This chain joins TRBV7-8 and TRBJ1-4; 7 bases are a match to TRBD1. From germline, CDR1 is SGHVS and CDR2 FQNEAQ. The CDR3 extends over 15 amino acids. V shed 5 bases, J shed 6 bases, and the junction held 9 bases outside the gene matches. CDR3 coding DNA: TGTGCCAGCAGCGTCCGACAGGGTCAGGATGAAAAACTGTTTTTT. Protein sequence: CASSVRQGQDEKLFF. The full variable domain, its missing parts supplied by reference TRBV7-8 and TRBJ1-4, is GAGVSQSPRYKVAKRGQDVALRCDPISGHVSLFWYQQALGQGPEFLTYFQNEAQLDKSGLPSDRFFAERPEGSVSTLKIQRTQQEDSAVYLCASSVRQGQDEKLFFGSGTQLSVL.

The chain carries TRBV6-1 and TRBJ1-4; D is unresolved. The CDR3 has 15 amino acids. Trimming took 2 bases from V and 5 from J, leaving 12 bases between them. Germline lookup yields CDR1 MNHNS and CDR2 SASEGT. The CDR3 sequence: CASSEPKTGNEKLFF. For the CDR3, the DNA is TGTGCCAGCAGTGAACCCAAAACGGGGAATGAAAAACTGTTTTTT.

As concerns this clonotype: The junction departs from the called germline gene at one end, perhaps through a read error. V usage is TRBV11-2 and J usage is TRBJ2-6, with D tentatively TRBD1 (5 bases). Germline CDR1 and CDR2: SGHAT and FQNNGV. This CDR3 contains 14 residues. The CDR3 nucleotides are TGTGCCAACAGCTTGCTCTCTGGGGCCAACGTCCTGACCTTC. This translates into CANSLLSGANVLTF.

The sample holds many counts of this clonotype. The chain couples TRBV6-5 to TRBJ1-1; 7 nucleotides align to TRBD1. The J segment lost 3 bases and the V segment lost 6 bases, leaving 7 bases of the junction unmatched. This CDR3 contains 14 residues. Germline lookup yields CDR1 MNHEY and CDR2 SVGAGI. The CDR3 DNA follows: TGTGCCAGCAGCACAAACAGGGGAGACACTGAAGCTTTCTTT. Residues: CASSTNRGDTEAFF.

In this sample, this clonotype turned up once. The chain has TRBV7-9 and TRBJ1-1, with D hard to call. Deletions cut 1 base from V and 2 bases from J, with 11 bases between. Germline CDR1 SEHNR, CDR2 FQNEAQ (reference sequence). The length of the CDR3 is 15 residues. CDR3 sequence: CASSLGPLGNTEAFF. The CDR3 DNA reads TGTGCCAGCAGCTTAGGGCCGCTGGGTAACACTGAAGCTTTCTTT.

V usage is TRBV19 and J usage is TRBJ1-5; D is uncertain. Germline lookup yields CDR1 LNHDA and CDR2 SQIVND (reference sequence). The CDR3 is 14 residues long. Trimming left V 2 bases short and J 0 bases short, with 5 bases between. The chain's CDR3 is CASSIRYSNQPQHF. The CDR3 DNA is TGTGCCAGTAGTATAAGGTATAGCAATCAGCCCCAGCATTTT.

This clonotype has more than one count but fewer than ten. This sequence may be a read error, since a much larger clone differs from it by one base. The chain couples TRBV11-2 to TRBJ2-2; 8 nucleotides line up with TRBD2. The CDR3 sequence is 16 residues long. Germline assignment: CDR1 SGHAT and CDR2 FQNNGV. The CDR3 protein is CASSLAALADTGELLF. DNA for the CDR3: TGTGCCAGCAGCTTAGCGGCACTAGCGGACACCGGGGAGCTGTTGTTT.

V usage is TRBV25-1 and J usage is TRBJ2-7; no firm D call. Germline V gene data show CDR1 as MGHDK and CDR2 as SYGVNS. V dropped 4 bases and J dropped 3 bases, with 7 bases sitting between them. CDR3 size: 12 residues. CDR3 region: CASSAGYYEQYF. CDR3 bases: TGTGCCAGCAGTGCTGGATACTACGAGCAGTACTTC.

The chain has TRBV28 and TRBJ2-3; a possible D gene is TRBD2 (7 bases). The CDR3 length is 14 residues. Trimming pared 10 bases from V and 5 bases from J, leaving 19 bases between. CDR1 and CDR2 from the germline V gene are MDHEN and SYDVKM. The CDR3 protein is CATKNPGGVDTQYF. CDR3 DNA: TGTGCCACCAAAAACCCGGGGGGCGTAGATACGCAGTATTTT.

A word on this clonotype: This sequence may be a read error, since a much larger clone differs from it by one base. The CDR3 nucleotides are TGTGCCAGCAGTTTAGGGGGTAGTGACGAGCAGTACTTC. It encodes CASSLGGSDEQYF. The V gene is TRBV12-3 or TRBV12-4, the J gene TRBJ2-7; no firm D call. The CDR3 spans 13 residues. Trimming left V 1 base short and J 5 bases short, with 9 bases between.

The chain couples TRBV7-9 to TRBJ1-2; no definite D call. The CDR3 consists of 16 residues. Germline V lookup: CDR1 SEHNR, CDR2 FQNEAQ (reference sequence). V lost 5 bases and J lost 0, with 16 bases in between. For the CDR3, the DNA is TGTGCCAGCAGCCCCTACTTACAAGCGCCTAACTATGGCTACACCTTC. Amino acids: CASSPYLQAPNYGYTF.